The 7 T cell receptor beta chains below come from one sample, sequenced in a study of T cells of healthy individuals (dated by TCRdb to 2016 to 2018). The library was generated by 5' RACE. Sequencing was carried out with an Illumina MiSeq. TCRdb reworked the public reads: Q25 trimming with fastp, MiXCR clone assembly, productive beta chains retained. Each CDR3 protein gets just one entry, which takes the most common genes and DNA from the rows behind it. The table for this sample lists some 100,000 distinct CDR3 sequences; approximately 16% of them were counted only once. The top ten hold about 6% of the sample. The receptors were sampled from a human donor in good health.

The table lists this clonotype with a few counts. This chain joins TRBV20-1 and TRBJ1-5; maybe TRBD1 (6 bases). CDR3 length: 13 amino acids. From germline, CDR1 is DFQATT and CDR2 SNEGSKA (reference sequence). Trimming shortened V by 6 bases and J by 7 bases, and 16 bases separated the two germline ends. The CDR3 here is CSADTSGGQPQHF. In DNA, the CDR3 is TGCAGTGCCGACACCTCGGGGGGCCAGCCCCAGCATTTT.

The chain links TRBV28 to TRBJ2-3, with 10 bases identical to TRBD2. The CDR3 is 16 residues long. Germline V CDR1 and CDR2: MDHEN, SYDVKM. V dropped 10 bases and J dropped 1; count of bases not matched to a gene: 11. In nucleotides, the CDR3 is TGTGCCATCATGACTAGCGGGCCCCAGGGCACAGATACGCAGTATTTT. It translates to CAIMTSGPQGTDTQYF.

This clonotype has a count of ten or more. This chain links TRBV10-3 with TRBJ2-3; D possibly matches TRBD1 or TRBD2 (6 bases each). The CDR3 is 15 amino acids. Trimming removed 3 bases from V and 0 bases from J, with 10 bases in between. Germline CDR1 reads ENHRY; CDR2 reads SYGVKD. CDR3 DNA sequence: TGTGCCATCAGTGAAGGGGGGACTAGCACAGATACGCAGTATTTT. It is translated as CAISEGGTSTDTQYF.

The chain carries TRBV18 and TRBJ2-3, with D unclear. Trimming removed 2 bases from V and 4 bases from J, with 7 bases in between. The V gene's germline CDR1 is KGHSH and CDR2 LQKENI. The CDR3 has 13 amino acids. In nucleotides, the CDR3 is TGTGCCAGCTCACCAACCGAGGCAGATACGCAGTATTTT. It encodes CASSPTEADTQYF. The entire variable domain, with the rest obtained from reference TRBV18 and TRBJ2-3, is as follows: NAGVMQNPRHLVRRRGQEARLRCSPMKGHSHVYWYRQLPEEGLKFMVYLQKENIIDESGMPKERFSAEFPKEGPSILRIQQVVRGDSAAYFCASSPTEADTQYFGPGTRLTVL.

The table lists this clonotype with many counts. The chain carries TRBV2 and TRBJ1-1; no clear D. Germline assignment: CDR1 SNHLY and CDR2 FYNNEI. V was cut by 7 bases and J by 7 bases, with 19 bases left in between. The length of the CDR3 is 14 residues. This CDR3 is CASKFEKPALEAFF. The CDR3 DNA follows: TGTGCCAGCAAGTTTGAGAAGCCGGCTCTTGAAGCTTTCTTT.

This clonotype has a handful of counts. The chain employs TRBV20-1 and TRBJ2-1; D call uncertain. Germline CDR1 reads DFQATT; CDR2 reads SNEGSKA (reference sequence). The CDR3 has 12 amino acids. Between the trimmed V and J ends, which lost 7 bases and 3 bases, there was a span of 10 bases. DNA of the CDR3: TGCAGTGTAAACGGTTACTACAATGAGCAGTTCTTC. Translating gives CSVNGYYNEQFF.

This chain uses TRBV6-2 or TRBV6-3 with TRBJ2-7; 7 nucleotides align to TRBD1. The CDR3 covers 16 residues. Unmatched junction bases numbered 7, after V lost 2 bases and J lost 0 bases. CDR1 is MNHEY and CDR2 is SVGEGT in the germline V gene. The CDR3 DNA reads as TGTGCCAGCAGTTACGAGGACAGGCGACACTCCTACGAGCAGTACTTC. Protein sequence: CASSYEDRRHSYEQYF.